These 31 T cell receptor beta chains were all obtained from the same sample, sequenced in a study of cytomegalovirus exposure and HLA in healthy donors. PCR involved 60 Vbeta and 13 Jbeta primers. Clones were sequenced by immunoSEQ multiplex PCR, and TCRdb holds only the in-frame ones, with some missing. The table lists 50,000 to 70,000 clones. Sequencing was carried out using PBMCs. The receptors were gathered from a woman between 18 and 29 years old in good health and CMV-seronegative.

The chain uses TRBV19 and TRBJ1-3; no clear D gene. Trimming removed 5 bases at V and 0 bases at J, with 5 bases between. This CDR3 comprises 13 residues. Germline values: CDR1 LNHDA, CDR2 SQIVND (reference sequence). As DNA, the CDR3 is TGTGCCAGTAGTCGGTACTCTGGAAACACCATATATTTT. As protein: CASSRYSGNTIYF.

The chain links TRBV7-9 to TRBJ2-2, with 8 bases matching TRBD1. The V and J ends lost 1 base and 13 bases, in that order; junction bases with no gene match: 14. The CDR3 totals 16 residues. Per the germline V gene, CDR1 is SEHNR and CDR2 is FQNEAQ (reference sequence). The CDR3 sequence is CASSLEQGATTRRLFF. Here the CDR3 DNA reads TGTGCCAGCAGCTTAGAGCAGGGGGCTACAACAAGGAGGCTGTTTTTT.

The gene calls are TRBV13 and TRBJ1-1; D uncertain. The germline V gene encodes CDR1 PRHDT and CDR2 FYEKMQ (reference sequence). CDR3 length: 10 residues. V lost 5 bases, J lost 6 bases, and 4 bases lay in between. The CDR3 DNA follows: TGTGCCAGCAGCCCTCCTGAAGCTTTCTTT. This sequence encodes CASSPPEAFF.

The V and J genes are TRBV4-2 and TRBJ1-4, with D hard to call. The length of the CDR3 is 15 residues. Deletions cut 1 base from V and 2 bases from J, with 8 bases between. The germline gives CDR1 LGHNA, CDR2 YNFKEQ. CDR3: CASSQVHGTNEKLFF. In DNA form, the CDR3 reads TGTGCCAGCAGCCAAGTCCATGGCACTAATGAAAAACTGTTTTTT.

This chain links TRBV4-1 with TRBJ1-1, with D unresolved. Germline V lookup: CDR1 MGHRA, CDR2 YSYEKL. The ends were cut back, 0 bases at V and 1 base at J, with 6 bases in the middle. The CDR3 contains 14 residues. CDR3: CASSQEAANTEAFF. The CDR3 region has the DNA TGCGCCAGCAGCCAAGAAGCGGCGAACACTGAAGCTTTCTTT.

The chain employs TRBV7-9 and TRBJ2-1, with 8 bases that match TRBD1. Trimming took 4 bases from V and 4 from J; bases not matched to a gene: 3. This CDR3 has 14 amino acids. CDR1 is SEHNR, CDR2 FQNEAQ, per germline (reference sequence). The CDR3 region has the DNA TGTGCCAGCAGCTCCGGGACAGGATACAATGAGCAGTTCTTC. It codes for CASSSGTGYNEQFF.

The chain joins TRBV6-5 to TRBJ1-2; 7 positions match TRBD1. With 5 bases clipped from V and 2 bases from J, the junction kept 2 bases outside the gene matches. The CDR3 is 13 amino acids. Per germline, CDR1 MNHEY and CDR2 SVGAGI. In nucleotides, the CDR3 is TGTGCCAGCAGTAGGGACAGAAACTATGGCTACACCTTC. It codes for CASSRDRNYGYTF.

This chain links TRBV11-1 with TRBJ2-7; the D is unclear. Trimming left V 2 bases short and J 4 bases short, with 12 bases between. This CDR3 region has 14 residues. Germline V gene lookup returns CDR1 SGHAT and CDR2 FQDESV (reference sequence). The CDR3 sequence: CASSLLPGEYEQYF. The DNA for the CDR3 is TGTGCCAGCAGCTTATTACCCGGTGAATACGAGCAGTACTTC.

The CDR3 protein is CASSLPGQEYEQYF. In DNA form, the CDR3 reads TGTGCCAGCAGCCTACCGGGACAGGAATACGAGCAGTACTTC. The rearrangement uses TRBV7-8 and TRBJ2-7; 8 bases fit TRBD1. V dropped 5 bases and J dropped 4; count of bases not matched to a gene: 7. The V gene's germline CDR1 is SGHVS and CDR2 FQNEAQ. This CDR3 has 14 residues.

The chain joins TRBV30 to TRBJ1-5, with D possibly TRBD1 on 6 matching bases. Trimming pared 5 bases from V and 4 bases from J, leaving 15 bases between. The length of the CDR3 is 14 residues. Germline V gene lookup returns CDR1 GTSNPN and CDR2 SVGIG (reference sequence). The CDR3 here is CAWSRTATNQPQHF. The CDR3 nucleotides are TGTGCCTGGTCCCGGACAGCTACTAATCAGCCCCAGCATTTT.

This chain uses TRBV19 with TRBJ1-1; 8 nucleotides match TRBD1. V lost 7 bases, J lost 4 bases, and 11 bases stayed unmatched. CDR3 length: 15 residues. CDR1 and CDR2 from the germline V gene are LNHDA and SQIVND (reference sequence). The CDR3 DNA is TGTGCCAGTACTCCTAACGCAGGGGGCCTCACTGAAGCTTTCTTT. Residues: CASTPNAGGLTEAFF.

This sequence joins TRBV29-1 and TRBJ2-1; possibly TRBD1 for D (6 bases). V dropped 4 bases and J dropped 6 bases, with 16 bases sitting between them. Germline assignment: CDR1 SQVTM and CDR2 ANQGSEA. This CDR3 is built from 14 residues. As DNA, the CDR3 is TGCAGCGTTGGCCCAGCGAAAGGGGGCAATGAGCAGTTCTTC. Translation gives CSVGPAKGGNEQFF.

The gene calls are TRBV6-1 and TRBJ2-7, with 10 bases that match TRBD1. Germline CDR1 and CDR2: MNHNS and SASEGT. V lost 4 bases and J lost 1; bases outside the gene matches: 1. The CDR3 has 14 residues. The CDR3 is CASSGQGASYEQYF. The CDR3, as DNA: TGTGCCAGCAGTGGACAGGGGGCATCCTACGAGCAGTACTTC.

This chain connects TRBV19 to TRBJ2-7; D is possibly TRBD1 (6 bases). In germline, CDR1 is LNHDA, CDR2 SQIVND (reference sequence). V lost 4 bases to trimming and J lost 2 bases, with 15 bases between them. This CDR3 contains 15 residues. CDR3 coding DNA: TGTGCCAGTAGTAGGGGACAACAGCAAGCCTACGAGCAGTACTTC. Its protein product is CASSRGQQQAYEQYF. The variable domain in full, with the rest retrieved from reference TRBV19 and TRBJ2-7, is DGGITQSPKYLFRKEGQNVTLSCEQNLNHDAMYWYRQDPGQGLRLIYYSQIVNDFQKGDIAEGYSVSREKKESFPLTVTSAQKNPTAFYLCASSRGQQQAYEQYFGPGTRLTVT.

This chain uses TRBV30 with TRBJ1-2; 8 nucleotides align to TRBD1. CDR1 and CDR2 from the germline V gene are GTSNPN and SVGIG (reference sequence). The CDR3 spans 15 residues. V was clipped by 3 bases and J by 5 bases; unmatched bases: 11. CDR3 in amino acids: CAWRRRGRLDYGYTF. For the CDR3, the DNA is TGTGCCTGGAGGCGCAGGGGGCGCTTGGATTATGGCTACACCTTC. Full variable domain (remainder filled in from reference TRBV30 and TRBJ1-2): SQTIHQWPATLVQPVGSPLSLECTVEGTSNPNLYWYRQAAGRGLQLLFYSVGIGQISSEVPQNLSASRPQDRQFILSSKKLLLSDSGFYLCAWRRRGRLDYGYTFGSGTRLTVV.

The chain joins TRBV27 to TRBJ2-1, with 7 nucleotides matching TRBD2. Germline V lookup: CDR1 MNHEY, CDR2 SMNVEV (reference sequence). The CDR3 has 14 residues. Trimming at V came to 6 bases and at J to 6 bases, leaving 8 bases not matched to a gene. This CDR3 reads CASRRERGPNEQFF. The CDR3 DNA reads as TGTGCCAGCAGGCGGGAGAGGGGTCCCAATGAGCAGTTCTTC.

The rearrangement links TRBV30 to TRBJ1-1, with a tentative D call TRBD1 (5 bases). The length of the CDR3 is 14 residues. Deletions cut 7 bases from V and 6 bases from J, with 21 bases between. Germline CDR1 is GTSNPN and CDR2 is SVGIG (reference sequence). CDR3 sequence: CAFQGGAGGSEAFF. CDR3 bases: TGTGCCTTTCAAGGAGGGGCCGGGGGGTCTGAAGCTTTCTTT. The whole variable domain, filled in from reference TRBV30 and TRBJ1-1, reads SQTIHQWPATLVQPVGSPLSLECTVEGTSNPNLYWYRQAAGRGLQLLFYSVGIGQISSEVPQNLSASRPQDRQFILSSKKLLLSDSGFYLCAFQGGAGGSEAFFGQGTRLTVV.

The gene calls are TRBV7-8 and TRBJ1-1; D is undetermined. The V end was cut by 1 base, the J end by 10 bases, with 10 bases between. The germline V gene has CDR1 SGHVS and CDR2 FQNEAQ. This CDR3 has 12 residues. CDR3 region: CASSLVFEAAFF. CDR3 bases: TGTGCCAGCAGCTTAGTATTTGAGGCAGCTTTCTTT.

V usage is TRBV9 and J usage is TRBJ1-2, with D possibly matching TRBD1 (6 bases). The V end lost 0 bases, the J end lost 10 bases, and 7 bases lay between the germline ends. The CDR3 is 11 residues long. Per the germline V gene, CDR1 is SGDLS and CDR2 is YYNGEE. The CDR3 bases are TGTGCCAGCAGCGTAGACAGGGACTACACCTTC. This translates into CASSVDRDYTF.

The gene calls are TRBV6-5 and TRBJ1-1, with TRBD1 matching 7 bases. CDR1 MNHEY and CDR2 SVGAGI come from the germline V gene. The trim removed 2 bases at V and 7 bases at J, leaving 7 bases unmatched. The CDR3 length is 14 residues. The CDR3 region is CASSYRTGPNEAFF. The CDR3, as DNA: TGTGCCAGCAGTTACCGGACAGGCCCAAATGAAGCTTTCTTT.

The V gene is TRBV5-1, the J gene TRBJ2-5, with D maybe TRBD1 (6 bases). The V and J ends lost 0 bases and 5 bases respectively, with 11 bases between them. CDR1 is SGHRS, CDR2 YFSETQ, per germline. This CDR3 comprises 14 residues. The CDR3: CASSLGGQKETQYF. The CDR3 DNA reads TGCGCCAGCAGCTTGGGTGGACAGAAGGAGACCCAGTACTTC.

This chain joins TRBV9 and TRBJ1-1; 8 positions match TRBD1. The CDR3 runs 15 residues. Germline loops: CDR1 SGDLS, CDR2 YYNGEE. V was pared by 0 bases and J by 3 bases, with 4 bases of the junction left unmatched. The CDR3 DNA is TGTGCCAGCAGCGTAGAAGGACAGGGATACACTGAAGCTTTCTTT. Amino acids: CASSVEGQGYTEAFF.

The rearrangement uses TRBV7-9 and TRBJ2-1, with D uncertain. The germline CDR1 and CDR2 sequences are SEHNR and FQNEAQ (reference sequence). CDR3 length: 12 amino acids. Trimming removed 6 bases at V and 6 bases at J, with 9 bases between. CDR3 in amino acids: CASRHSGNEQFF. CDR3 sequence (DNA): TGTGCCAGCAGACACAGTGGCAATGAGCAGTTCTTC.

The gene calls are TRBV9 and TRBJ2-1; TRBD2 aligns across 9 bases. J gave up 6 bases and V 2 bases, and 3 bases lay outside the gene matches. The V gene's germline CDR1 is SGDLS and CDR2 YYNGEE. This CDR3 is built from 14 residues. CDR3 bases: TGTGCCAGCAGCGTGGATAGCGGGGGCAATGAGCAGTTCTTC. This gives the protein CASSVDSGGNEQFF.

The V gene is TRBV4-1, the J gene TRBJ1-1; 7 positions agree with TRBD1. The germline gives CDR1 MGHRA, CDR2 YSYEKL. J gave up 4 bases and V 3 bases, and 2 bases lay outside the gene matches. The CDR3 contains 13 residues. The CDR3 nucleotides read TGCGCCAGCAGCCAGAGACAGGGCACTGAAGCTTTCTTT. It yields the protein CASSQRQGTEAFF.

The chain employs TRBV5-8 and TRBJ1-6; D may be TRBD1 (5 bases). The CDR3 has 13 residues. V shed 5 bases and J shed 7 bases, with 10 bases lying between them. Germline V CDR1 and CDR2: SGHTS, YDEGEE. CDR3 region: CASRGGMNSPLHF. In DNA, the CDR3 is TGTGCCAGCAGGGGGGGTATGAATTCACCCCTCCACTTT.

This rearrangement joins TRBV29-1 to TRBJ1-4; tentative D call: TRBD1 (6 bases). The germline gives CDR1 SQVTM, CDR2 ANQGSEA. With 7 bases removed from V and 1 base from J, the gap between germline ends came to 19 bases. The CDR3 contains 16 residues. In nucleotides, the CDR3 is TGCAGCGGTGGGGGGGCCCACGCACTAACTAATGAAAAACTGTTTTTT. This sequence encodes CSGGGAHALTNEKLFF.

The chain employs TRBV18 and TRBJ2-5; 13 bases fit TRBD2. This CDR3 region has 17 residues. Germline trimming cut 3 bases from V and 4 bases from J; bases unmatched to any gene: 8. Per germline, CDR1 KGHSH and CDR2 LQKENI. CDR3 sequence reads: CASSPSLAGGLSETQYF. Here the CDR3 DNA reads TGTGCCAGCTCACCTTCACTAGCGGGAGGGCTTTCAGAGACCCAGTACTTC.

As concerns this clone: One end of the junction varies from germline; a read error may be responsible. J is TRBJ2-1 and V is TRBV18; no clear D gene. Per the germline V gene, CDR1 is KGHSH and CDR2 is LQKENI. This CDR3 comprises 16 residues. The CDR3 DNA is TGTGCCAGCGCACCATATGGCGCGGACTCCTACAATGAGCAGTTCTTC. As protein: CASAPYGADSYNEQFF.

The chain employs TRBV30 and TRBJ1-2, with 7 bases matching TRBD1. The CDR3 consists of 12 residues. Trimming at V came to 6 bases and at J to 4 bases, leaving 5 bases not matched to a gene. Germline lookup yields CDR1 GTSNPN and CDR2 SVGIG (reference sequence). The chain's CDR3 is CACTTGAYGYTF. The DNA of the CDR3 is TGTGCCTGTACCACAGGGGCCTATGGCTACACCTTC.

This sequence joins TRBV19 and TRBJ1-6; 7 nucleotides agree with TRBD1. The germline gives CDR1 LNHDA, CDR2 SQIVND (reference sequence). The CDR3 consists of 16 residues. Trimming cost V 3 bases and J 9 bases; bases outside gene matches: 11. The CDR3 protein is CASSMSETGVGSPLHF. The CDR3 coding sequence is TGTGCCAGTAGTATGTCCGAAACAGGGGTCGGTTCACCCCTCCACTTT.